Reported below is one T cell receptor beta chain. Antigen specificity is unknown. This specimen comes from a study of cytomegalovirus exposure and HLA in healthy donors. Trimming removed 4 bases at V and 2 bases at J, with 12 bases between. Germline CDR1 and CDR2: WSHSY and SAAADI. There are 15 residues in the CDR3. Findings and caveats of the study: An analysis that came later showed most CMV-associated TCR beta chains appearing HLA-restricted. Rarity characterized most TCR sequences, yet some public TCRs appeared in many donors. Later analysis demonstrated an association between a missense DCLRE1C variant and TCR beta V- and J-gene trimming.

The PCR employed 60 Vbeta primers together with 13 Jbeta primers. Sequenced by immunoSEQ multiplex PCR; TCRdb stores in-frame clones only, minus some. The table shows roughly 150,000 clones, with nearly 80% occurring only once. The sequence was collected from a man aged 30 to 39 in good health and CMV-seronegative. Sequencing input: PBMCs. The J gene is TRBJ2-1, the V gene TRBV10-2, with a weak D call TRBD2 (6 bases). In DNA form, the CDR3 reads TGCGCCAGCAGTGGGCGGGGTTCCCCCTACAATGAGCAGTTCTTC. Translated, it gives CASSGRGSPYNEQFF.